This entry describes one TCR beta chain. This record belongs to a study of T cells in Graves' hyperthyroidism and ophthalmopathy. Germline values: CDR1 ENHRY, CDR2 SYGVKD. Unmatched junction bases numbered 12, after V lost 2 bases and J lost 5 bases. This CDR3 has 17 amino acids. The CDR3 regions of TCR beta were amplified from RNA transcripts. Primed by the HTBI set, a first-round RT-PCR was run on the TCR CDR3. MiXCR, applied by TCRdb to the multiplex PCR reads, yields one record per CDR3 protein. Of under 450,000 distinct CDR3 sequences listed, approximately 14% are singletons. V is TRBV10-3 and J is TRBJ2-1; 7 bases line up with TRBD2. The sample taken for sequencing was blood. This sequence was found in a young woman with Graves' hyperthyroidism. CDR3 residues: CAISEVWRGSDHNEQFF. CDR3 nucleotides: TGTGCCATCAGTGAGGTGTGGCGCGGGAGCGACCACAATGAGCAGTTCTTC.